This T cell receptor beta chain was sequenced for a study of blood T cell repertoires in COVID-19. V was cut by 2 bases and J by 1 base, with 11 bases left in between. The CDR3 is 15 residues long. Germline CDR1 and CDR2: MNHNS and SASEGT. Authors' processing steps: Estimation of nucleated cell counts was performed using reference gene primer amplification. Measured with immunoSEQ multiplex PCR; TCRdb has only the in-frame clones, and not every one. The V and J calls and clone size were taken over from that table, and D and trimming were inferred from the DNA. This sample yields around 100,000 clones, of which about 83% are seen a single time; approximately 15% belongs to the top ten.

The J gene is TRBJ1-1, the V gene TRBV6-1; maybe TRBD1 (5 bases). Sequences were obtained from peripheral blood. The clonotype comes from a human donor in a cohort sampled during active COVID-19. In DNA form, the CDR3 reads TGTGCCAGCAGTGAACTGGGGGGGACGAACACTGAAGCTTTCTTT. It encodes CASSELGGTNTEAFF.